These 30 T cell receptor beta chains were sequenced from one sample in a study of CXCR3-negative and CXCR3-positive naive CD8 T cells. Libraries were UMI-labeled 5' RACE TRB cDNA. Reanalyzing the 5' RACE reads, TCRdb keeps one entry per CDR3 protein, without DNA. This table lists tens of thousands of distinct CDR3 sequences. What was sequenced was naive CXCR3- CD8+ T cells from blood. Subset indicated: CD45RO-CCR7+CD27+CD95- naive CD8+ T cells lacking CXCR3 (TNR3-). These receptor sequences come from a human donor in good health. Some clones in this sample may be carry-over from other donors' samples.

The chain uses TRBV6-2 or TRBV6-3 and TRBJ2-7; absent DNA, TCRdb's TRBD1 call cannot be checked. This CDR3 has 13 residues. Per the germline V gene, CDR1 is MNHEY and CDR2 is SVGEGT. This CDR3 is CASSYVRGHEQYF.

This CDR3 reads CASNLGTGELFF. This chain connects TRBV6-6 to TRBJ2-2. Germline CDR1 is MNHNY and CDR2 is SVGAGI (reference sequence). This CDR3 is 12 amino acids long.

The V call is TRBV29-1, the J call TRBJ1-1. The CDR3 covers 13 residues. Looked up from germline, CDR1 is SQVTM and CDR2 is ANQGSEA. CDR3 amino acids: CSALTISNTEAFF. The full variable domain, with the rest looked up from reference TRBV29-1 and TRBJ1-1, is SAVISQKPSRDICQRGTSLTIQCQVDSQVTMMFWYRQQPGQSLTLIATANQGSEATYESGFVIDKFPISRPNLTFSTLTVSNMSPEDSSIYLCSALTISNTEAFFGQGTRLTVV.

This sequence joins TRBV29-1 and TRBJ2-4; lacking DNA, the TRBD1 call made by TCRdb goes unchecked. CDR3 size: 13 residues. Germline V gene lookup returns CDR1 SQVTM and CDR2 ANQGSEA. The CDR3 reads CSALDREKNIQYF.

The CDR3 reads CSARVGGGPGNIQYF. The genes are TRBV20-1 and TRBJ2-4; without DNA, the TCRdb call of TRBD2 cannot be checked. The germline CDR1 and CDR2 sequences are DFQATT and SNEGSKA (reference sequence). The CDR3 extends over 15 amino acids.

The V gene is TRBV6-2 or TRBV6-3, the J gene TRBJ2-1; the D gene TCRdb calls, TRBD1, cannot be checked with no DNA. The CDR3 runs 14 residues. Germline-derived CDR1 and CDR2 are MNHEY and SVGEGT. CDR3 sequence: CASSYSSGGNEQFF.

The chain has TRBV20-1 and TRBJ2-3. The CDR3 contains 12 residues. Germline V lookup: CDR1 DFQATT, CDR2 SNEGSKA (reference sequence). The CDR3: CRPRSSTDTQYF.

The V call is TRBV29-1, the J call TRBJ1-2; TCRdb calls TRBD1, which cannot be checked without DNA. Germline V gene data show CDR1 as SQVTM and CDR2 as ANQGSEA. The CDR3 runs 12 residues. The CDR3 sequence: CSATGGYYGYTF.

The gene calls are TRBV7-2 and TRBJ2-3; with no DNA, the TCRdb D assignment of TRBD2 cannot be verified. The CDR3 covers 18 residues. The V gene's germline CDR1 is SGHTA and CDR2 FQGNSA. The CDR3 reads CASSSPGLAGEITDTQYF.

This chain uses TRBV15 with TRBJ2-7; TCRdb gives TRBD2 as the D gene, but with no DNA this cannot be confirmed. The V gene's germline CDR1 is LNHNV and CDR2 YYDKDF (reference sequence). The CDR3 loop spans 20 amino acids. The CDR3 protein is CATSRVGQPGLADFSYEQYF. Full variable domain (remainder filled in from reference TRBV15 and TRBJ2-7): DAMVIQNPRYQVTQFGKPVTLSCSQTLNHNVMYWYQQKSSQAPKLLFHYYDKDFNNEADTPDNFQSRRPNTSFCFLDIRSPGLGDTAMYLCATSRVGQPGLADFSYEQYFGPGTRLTVT.

This sequence joins TRBV27 and TRBJ2-1. Per the germline V gene, CDR1 is MNHEY and CDR2 is SMNVEV (reference sequence). The CDR3 has 15 residues. CDR3 amino acids: CASSFPGVANNEQFF.

The J gene is TRBJ2-7, the V gene TRBV12-3 or TRBV12-4. The CDR3 totals 13 residues. Here the CDR3 reads CASSFGTSYEQYF.

The chain joins TRBV5-1 to TRBJ2-2; TCRdb designates TRBD1, a call that cannot be tested without DNA. The CDR3 length is 13 residues. CDR1 is SGHRS and CDR2 is YFSETQ in the germline V gene. The CDR3 region is CASRRDGTGELFF.

CDR3 in amino acids: CASSQDVGWDGYTF. The chain uses TRBV4-3 and TRBJ1-2. Germline CDR1 is LGHNA and CDR2 is YSLEER. The CDR3 is made up of 14 amino acids.

The CDR3 spells CASRAGTGGTDTQYF. V usage is TRBV5-1 and J usage is TRBJ2-3; TCRdb's assignment of TRBD1 cannot be checked, as there is no DNA. Germline V gene sequence: CDR1 SGHRS, CDR2 YFSETQ. The CDR3 is made up of 15 amino acids.

The V gene is TRBV5-4, the J gene TRBJ2-7. Germline CDR1 and CDR2: SGHNT and YYREEE (reference sequence). This CDR3 is 15 amino acids long. Here the CDR3 reads CASSRNIESSYEQYF.

This chain links TRBV20-1 with TRBJ2-3; TCRdb designates TRBD1, a call that cannot be tested without DNA. The CDR3 sequence is 16 residues long. Per germline, CDR1 DFQATT and CDR2 SNEGSKA (reference sequence). The CDR3 loop reads CSARDPGAGGTDTQYF.

The chain combines TRBV7-9 with TRBJ2-7; checking the TCRdb D call of TRBD1 is not possible without DNA. The germline V gene encodes CDR1 SEHNR and CDR2 FQNEAQ (reference sequence). The CDR3 is 15 amino acids. CDR3 in amino acids: CASSPGTGVNYEQYF.

The genes are TRBV4-1 and TRBJ2-5; TCRdb lists TRBD2, though no DNA is available to test this call. The germline V gene encodes CDR1 MGHRA and CDR2 YSYEKL. CDR3 length equals 16 residues. CDR3 protein: CASSQVGLAAKETQYF.

V gene TRBV12-3 or TRBV12-4 combines with J gene TRBJ1-5; TCRdb's D gene call, TRBD1, goes unchecked for lack of DNA. The CDR3 has 17 amino acids. CDR3 in amino acids: CASSLAPGIEYNQPQHF.

V usage is TRBV4-1 and J usage is TRBJ2-1; TCRdb's D gene call, TRBD1, goes unchecked for lack of DNA. This CDR3 has 15 amino acids. CDR1 is MGHRA and CDR2 is YSYEKL in the germline V gene. This CDR3 is CASSQGGINYNEQFF.

The chain employs TRBV19 and TRBJ2-2; the D call from TCRdb, TRBD1, cannot be confirmed without DNA. Germline V CDR1 and CDR2: LNHDA, SQIVND (reference sequence). The CDR3 loop spans 14 amino acids. Here the CDR3 reads CASSIAGYTGELFF.

The rearrangement uses TRBV7-2 and TRBJ2-1; the D call from TCRdb, TRBD1, cannot be confirmed without DNA. Germline V gives CDR1 SGHTA, CDR2 FQGNSA. The CDR3 runs to 15 residues. The CDR3 here is CASSPGVPTQDEQFF.

This rearrangement joins TRBV5-6 to TRBJ2-6; lacking DNA, the TRBD2 call made by TCRdb goes unchecked. There are 19 residues in the CDR3. Germline CDR1 is SGHDT and CDR2 is YYEEEE. CDR3 region: CASSLGTSGGANGANVLTF.

V gene TRBV29-1 combines with J gene TRBJ2-1; with no DNA, the TCRdb D assignment of TRBD1 cannot be verified. Germline CDR1 reads SQVTM; CDR2 reads ANQGSEA. The CDR3 contains 16 residues. The CDR3 loop reads CSVKDASGASYNEQFF.

The chain links TRBV11-2 to TRBJ2-2; TCRdb's assignment of TRBD2 cannot be checked, as there is no DNA. This CDR3 is 16 amino acids long. Per germline, CDR1 SGHAT and CDR2 FQNNGV. The CDR3 sequence: CASSLSPGGSTGELFF.

The rearrangement uses TRBV27 and TRBJ2-2; TCRdb gives TRBD1 as the D gene, but with no DNA this cannot be confirmed. In germline, CDR1 is MNHEY, CDR2 SMNVEV (reference sequence). The CDR3 is made up of 15 amino acids. Here the CDR3 reads CASSLKGPYFGELFF.

V is TRBV5-1 and J is TRBJ2-1; the TCRdb call, TRBD1, lacks DNA for checking. Germline V gene data show CDR1 as SGHRS and CDR2 as YFSETQ. The CDR3 is 15 residues long. The CDR3 loop reads CASSTQTGGWNEQFF.

This chain links TRBV11-2 with TRBJ2-1; the D gene TCRdb calls, TRBD2, cannot be checked with no DNA. Germline values: CDR1 SGHAT, CDR2 FQNNGV. The CDR3 runs to 11 residues. CDR3 sequence: CASSLGVEQFF.

The chain couples TRBV27 to TRBJ2-3; TCRdb returns TRBD2, unconfirmable since there is no DNA. CDR1 is MNHEY, CDR2 SMNVEV, per germline (reference sequence). CDR3 length: 14 residues. The CDR3 sequence: CDSSATRAADTQYF.